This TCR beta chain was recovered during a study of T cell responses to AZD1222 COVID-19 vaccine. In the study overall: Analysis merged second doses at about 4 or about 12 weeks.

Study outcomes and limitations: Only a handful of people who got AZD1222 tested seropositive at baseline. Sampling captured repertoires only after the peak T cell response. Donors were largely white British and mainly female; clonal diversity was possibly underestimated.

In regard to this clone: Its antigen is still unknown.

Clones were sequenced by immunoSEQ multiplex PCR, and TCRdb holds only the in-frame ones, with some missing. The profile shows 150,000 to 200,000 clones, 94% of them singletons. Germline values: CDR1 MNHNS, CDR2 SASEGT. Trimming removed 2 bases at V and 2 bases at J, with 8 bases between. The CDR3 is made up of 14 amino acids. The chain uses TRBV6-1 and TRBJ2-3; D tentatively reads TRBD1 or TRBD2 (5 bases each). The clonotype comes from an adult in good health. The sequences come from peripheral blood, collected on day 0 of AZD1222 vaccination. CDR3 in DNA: TGTGCCAGCAGTGAATCCGGGGCCACAGATACGCAGTATTTT. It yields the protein CASSESGATDTQYF.